This T cell receptor (beta chain) was captured in a study of CD8+CD57+ T cells in acquired aplastic anemia. Study overall: The study obtained about 10.8 million reads on average for CD4+ cells from healthy donors.

General study results and limits: It was found that nearly 30 CD8+ CDR3 sequences were shared between patients and controls.

A few counts support this clonotype. As yet, its antigen is unknown. Trimming pared 4 bases from V and 0 bases from J, leaving 15 bases between. Per germline, CDR1 SGHAT and CDR2 FQNNGV. The CDR3 is made up of 16 amino acids. For CDR3 and TCR beta VDJ profiling, genomic DNA was the template used. Via MiXCR, TCRdb re-called the reads, giving one row per CDR3 protein. Of some 220,000 distinct CDR3 sequences listed, roughly 35% are singletons. The source of this sequence is a human donor in good health, serving as a control. The rearrangement links TRBV11-2 to TRBJ1-1, with D unresolved. The sequenced sample consisted of sorted CD4+, CD8+, or CD8+CD57+ T cells (not recorded which) from PBMCs. The CDR3 loop is CASSSGRRDVNTEAFF. Here the CDR3 DNA reads TGTGCCAGCAGCTCAGGCCGTCGCGACGTGAACACTGAAGCTTTCTTT.